The 5 T cell receptor beta chains given below trace back to one sample, sequenced in a study of T cell responses to AZD1222 COVID-19 vaccine. Data came from immunoSEQ multiplex PCR; TCRdb stores just in-frame clones and leaves some out. The profile covers roughly 120,000 clones, with approximately 90% appearing a single time and 6.5% to 7.5% taken by the ten largest. The sample consisted of peripheral blood, taken 28 days after the second AZD1222 dose. The receptors were sampled from an adult who received the AZD1222 COVID-19 vaccine.

This rearrangement joins TRBV4-1 to TRBJ1-2; 7 bases line up with TRBD1. Germline V gives CDR1 MGHRA, CDR2 YSYEKL. The length of the CDR3 is 13 residues. The junction had 6 bases not matched to a gene; V was cut back by 3 bases and J by 8 bases. In DNA, the CDR3 is TGCGCCAGCAGCCAGATCGACAGGGAAGGCTACACCTTC. Translated: CASSQIDREGYTF.

The V call is TRBV18, the J call TRBJ2-1; TRBD2 aligns across 14 bases. The CDR3 length is 16 residues. CDR1 and CDR2 (germline): KGHSH, LQKENI. V lost 3 bases to trimming and J lost 12 bases; unmatched junction nucleotides: 10. The CDR3 sequence is CASSPSGTSGSGWQFF. CDR3 DNA sequence: TGTGCCAGCTCACCCTCCGGGACTAGCGGGAGCGGGTGGCAGTTCTTC. Full variable domain (outside the CDR3, taken from reference TRBV18 and TRBJ2-1): NAGVMQNPRHLVRRRGQEARLRCSPMKGHSHVYWYRQLPEEGLKFMVYLQKENIIDESGMPKERFSAEFPKEGPSILRIQQVVRGDSAAYFCASSPSGTSGSGWQFFGPGTRLTVL.

The DNA of the CDR3 is TGTGCCAGCAGCCAGAGGAGATCACCCCTCCACTTT. Its protein is CASSQRRSPLHF. This rearrangement joins TRBV3-1 (or the pseudogene TRBV3-2) to TRBJ1-6; no clear D gene. Germline values: CDR1 LGHDT, CDR2 YNNKEL (reference sequence). V dropped 3 bases and J dropped 10 bases, with 7 bases sitting between them. The CDR3 is 12 amino acids.

This clone turned up a few times. The rearrangement uses TRBV27 and TRBJ1-4, with TRBD1 as a possible D gene (5 bases). V dropped 10 bases and J dropped 5 bases, with 11 bases sitting between them. Looked up from germline, CDR1 is MNHEY and CDR2 is SMNVEV (reference sequence). The CDR3 has 12 amino acids. For the CDR3, the DNA is TGTGCCACCGGGGCCCCAAATGAAAAACTGTTTTTT. Translated: CATGAPNEKLFF.

The J gene is TRBJ2-2, the V gene TRBV9, with D unresolved. V lost 4 bases, J lost 2 bases, and 12 bases lay in between. Germline-derived CDR1 and CDR2 are SGDLS and YYNGEE. The CDR3 is 15 amino acids. The CDR3 sequence: CASSPSDGNTGELFF. The CDR3 region has the DNA TGTGCCAGCAGCCCGTCGGACGGCAACACCGGGGAGCTGTTTTTT.